A selection of T cell receptor beta chains follows, all from one sample in a study of Ad26.COV2.S vaccination and SARS-CoV-2 variants. TCRdb's table, derived via immunoSEQ multiplex PCR, lists solely in-frame clones and lacks some. The sample has around 400,000 clones, 90% seen once. The specimen was peripheral blood, collected in a trial of Ad26.COV2.S vaccine versus placebo. The origin of the receptors is a person aged 18-60 years who received the Ad26.COV2.S COVID-19 vaccine or a placebo. CDR3s include the opening cysteine and the closing phenylalanine or tryptophan. The D gene is left open where the match is weak. Clone size is stated in some rows and not others, as once, few, many or a class when expanded.

TRBJ1-1 TRBD1 TRBV5-1 once TGCGCCAGCAGCTTCGGGACAGGGTTTAAAGCTTTCTTT CASSFGTGFKAFF
TRBJ2-1 NA TRBV6-5 NA TGTGCCAGCAGTTGGGCGGTCTCCTACAATGAGCAGTTCTTC CASSWAVSYNEQFF
TRBJ1-6 NA TRBV28 once TGTGCCAGCAGTTTGGCCCTCGAACAGGGTTGGGACTCACCCCTCCACTTT CASSLALEQGWDSPLHF
TRBJ2-7 TRBD1 TRBV3-1/TRBV3-2 NA TGTGCCAGCAGCCAAGAGGGGTTACAGGGGGGTTACGAGCAGTACTTC CASSQEGLQGGYEQYF
TRBJ2-3 TRBD2 TRBV19 NA TGTGCCAGTAGATGGAGGGGCGGGAGGAGCACAGATACGCAGTATTTT CASRWRGGRSTDTQYF
TRBJ1-1 NA TRBV6-5 NA TGTGCCAGCAGGGCGGGGGCGCGGGCTTTCTTT CASRAGARAFF
TRBJ1-2 NA TRBV12-3/TRBV12-4 NA TGTGCCAGCAGTTTGGGGACGAACTATGGCTACACCTTC CASSLGTNYGYTF
TRBJ2-7 NA TRBV28 NA TGTGCCAGCAGCTCCGGGCCCTGGGGGTACGAGCAGTACTTC CASSSGPWGYEQYF
TRBJ1-2 NA TRBV30 NA TGTGCCTGGACAGCTAACTATGGCTACACCTTC CAWTANYGYTF
TRBJ2-7 NA TRBV7-9 NA TGTGCCAGCAGCCAGCCTGGGACCGAGCAGTACTTC CASSQPGTEQYF
TRBJ1-5 NA TRBV30 NA TGTGCCTGGAGTTCGAATAGCAATCAGCCCCAGCATTTT CAWSSNSNQPQHF
TRBJ1-1 NA TRBV5-1 NA TGCGCCAGCAGCCCCACAGGCACTGAAGCTTTCTTT CASSPTGTEAFF
TRBJ1-2 NA TRBV28 NA TGTGCCAGCAGTTTTCTTCAGGGAGGTTATAGTGGCTACACCTTC CASSFLQGGYSGYTF
TRBJ1-5 NA TRBV4-1 NA TGCGCCAGCAGCCAAACTGGCAATCAGCCCCAGCATTTT CASSQTGNQPQHF
TRBJ2-7 NA TRBV4-3 NA TGCGCCAGCAGCCAAGATTACGGGGGAGAGCAGTACTTC CASSQDYGGEQYF
TRBJ2-1 NA TRBV9 NA TGTGCCAGCAGCGTAGCGACCGGTTGGAATGAGCAGTTCTTC CASSVATGWNEQFF
TRBJ2-1 TRBD2 TRBV4-3 once TGCGCCAGCAGCCGCGTCTTAGATAGCGGGAGGTACGTGTTCTTC CASSRVLDSGRYVFF
TRBJ2-3 TRBD2 TRBV6-1 NA TGTGCCAGCACAACTAGCGGTAACACAGATACGCAGTATTTT CASTTSGNTDTQYF
TRBJ2-7 TRBD2 TRBV19 NA TGTGCCAGTAGTATAGAAACCGGGACTACCTACGAGCAGTACTTC CASSIETGTTYEQYF
TRBJ1-5 NA TRBV2 NA TGTGCCAGCAGTGTACTGATCGACCGAGATCAGCCCCAGCATTTT CASSVLIDRDQPQHF
TRBJ2-7 NA TRBV15 NA TGTGCCACCAGCAGAGTTTTCGACGGGATGGTGCAGCAGTACTTC CATSRVFDGMVQQYF
TRBJ1-2 NA TRBV5-1 NA TGCGCCAGCAGCCTGGGTCATGGGGACTGGGGCTACACCTTC CASSLGHGDWGYTF
TRBJ2-7 NA TRBV10-3 NA TGTGCCGCAAGGGGAAGATCCTACGAGCAGTACTTC CAARGRSYEQYF
TRBJ2-7 TRBD2 TRBV7-9 NA TGTGCCAGCAGCCTACTAGCGGGAGGATTTAGCGAGCAGTACTTC CASSLLAGGFSEQYF
TRBJ1-5 NA TRBV10-3 NA TGTGCCATCAGTGAAATCCCGGGGACGGAGCCCCAGCATTTT CAISEIPGTEPQHF
TRBJ2-2 NA TRBV30 NA TGTGCCTGGACAGGGCGGGCGAGGACCGGGGAGCTGTTTTTT CAWTGRARTGELFF
TRBJ2-7 TRBD2 TRBV11-2 NA TGTGCCAGCAGCCCGCGGACTAGCTCGGACGAGCAGTACTTC CASSPRTSSDEQYF
TRBJ1-2 TRBD1 TRBV10-3 NA TGTGCCATCAGTGAACTAGACAGGGTCTATGGCTACACCTTC CAISELDRVYGYTF
TRBJ2-5 TRBD1 TRBV12-3/TRBV12-4 NA TGTGCCAGCAGTGACAGGGGTGAGACCCAGTACTTC CASSDRGETQYF
TRBJ2-7 NA TRBV12-3/TRBV12-4 NA TGTGCCAGCAGCCCCGACGCCAACTACGAGCAGTACTTC CASSPDANYEQYF
TRBJ1-1 NA TRBV10-3 NA TGTGCCATCAGTGAGCAGAACACTGAAGCTTTCTTT CAISEQNTEAFF
TRBJ1-1 TRBD1 TRBV19 NA TGTGCCAGTAGTACCAGAAACCTACCCCGGCCAGGGGGGGCTGAAGCTTTCTTT CASSTRNLPRPGGAEAFF
TRBJ2-7 NA TRBV30 NA TGTGCCTGGACTCTCGACTCCTACGAGCAGTACTTC CAWTLDSYEQYF
TRBJ1-1 NA TRBV18 NA TGTGCCAGCTCACCACCGTTAGCCACGAACACTGAAGCTTTCTTT CASSPPLATNTEAFF
TRBJ2-1 TRBD2 TRBV5-1 NA TGCGCCAGCAGCTTGGAGGGGAGCGGGAGAAGGAATGAGCAGTTCTTC CASSLEGSGRRNEQFF
TRBJ2-5 NA TRBV4-1 NA TGCGCCAGCAGCCAAGATAGGGGGGGAAACCAAGAGACCCAGTACTTC CASSQDRGGNQETQYF
TRBJ1-6 NA TRBV19 NA TGTGCCAGTAGTAGGACAGAAAAACGGGATTCACCCCTCCACTTT CASSRTEKRDSPLHF
TRBJ1-1 NA TRBV5-8 NA TGTGCCAGCAGCTTGGATGCATTTCCTTCCACTGAAGCTTTCTTT CASSLDAFPSTEAFF
TRBJ2-1 TRBD2 TRBV2 NA TGTGCCAGCAGTGATCTGGGACTAGCGGGCAGTGAGCAGTTCTTC CASSDLGLAGSEQFF
TRBJ2-3 NA TRBV28 NA TGTGCCAGCAGTTACGGGAGAGGGGATACGCAGTATTTT CASSYGRGDTQYF
TRBJ2-3 NA TRBV12-2 NA TGTGCCCTGAGCACTATCACAGATACGCAGTATTTT CALSTITDTQYF
TRBJ2-7 NA TRBV11-2 NA TGTGCCAGCAGCTACCGCACCTCCGAGCAGTACTTC CASSYRTSEQYF
TRBJ1-6 NA TRBV28 NA TGTGCCATCCAGGCCCCCCCGGGGTTGAATTCACCCCTCCACTTT CAIQAPPGLNSPLHF
TRBJ2-4 TRBD2 TRBV29-1 once TGCAGCGGGCGGGGGGGAAACATTCAGTACTTC CSGRGGNIQYF
TRBJ2-5 NA TRBV7-2 NA TGTGCCAGTAGGGACGGGAACCAAGAGACCCAGTACTTC CASRDGNQETQYF
TRBJ2-2 NA TRBV7-3 NA TGTGCCAGCAGCTTAAGATTCCCGGTTGACAGTCCGAACACCGGGGAGCTGTTTTTT CASSLRFPVDSPNTGELFF
TRBJ2-7 TRBD1 TRBV5-1 NA TGCGCCAGCAGCCATTTACAGGGGCTGTCCTACGAGCAGTACTTC CASSHLQGLSYEQYF
TRBJ2-7 TRBD1 TRBV5-6 once TGTGCCAGCAGCTCACCGGGACAGGGGGCTGAGGAGCAGTACTTC CASSSPGQGAEEQYF